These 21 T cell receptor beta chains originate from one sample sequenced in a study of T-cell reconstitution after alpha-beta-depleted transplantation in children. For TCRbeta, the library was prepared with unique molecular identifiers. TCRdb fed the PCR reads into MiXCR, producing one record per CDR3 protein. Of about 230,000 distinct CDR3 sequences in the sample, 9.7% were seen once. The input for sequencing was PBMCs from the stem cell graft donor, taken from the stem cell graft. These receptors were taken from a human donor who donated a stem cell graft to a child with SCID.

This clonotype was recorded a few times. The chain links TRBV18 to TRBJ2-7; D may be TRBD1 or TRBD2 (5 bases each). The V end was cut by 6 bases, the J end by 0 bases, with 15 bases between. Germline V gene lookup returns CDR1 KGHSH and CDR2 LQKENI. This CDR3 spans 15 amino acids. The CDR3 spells CASSPQGETSYEQYF. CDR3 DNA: TGTGCCAGCTCGCCGCAAGGGGAGACCTCCTACGAGCAGTACTTC.

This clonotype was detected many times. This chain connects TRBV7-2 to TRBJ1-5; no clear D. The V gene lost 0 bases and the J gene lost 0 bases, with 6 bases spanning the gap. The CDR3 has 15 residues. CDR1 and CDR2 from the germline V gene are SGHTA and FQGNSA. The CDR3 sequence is CASSLATVSNQPQHF. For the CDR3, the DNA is TGTGCCAGCAGCTTAGCGACTGTTAGCAATCAGCCCCAGCATTTT.

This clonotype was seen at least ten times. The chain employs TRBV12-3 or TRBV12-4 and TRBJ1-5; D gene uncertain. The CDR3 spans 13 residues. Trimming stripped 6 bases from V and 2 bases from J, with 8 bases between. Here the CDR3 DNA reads TGTGCCAGCAGCCAGATCGGCAATCAGCCCCAGCATTTT. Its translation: CASSQIGNQPQHF.

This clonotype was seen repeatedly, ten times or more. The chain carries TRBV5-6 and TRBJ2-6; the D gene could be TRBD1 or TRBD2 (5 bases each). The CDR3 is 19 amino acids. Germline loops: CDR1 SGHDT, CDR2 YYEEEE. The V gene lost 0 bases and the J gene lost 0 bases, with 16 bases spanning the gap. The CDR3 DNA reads TGTGCCAGCAGCTTGGTTAAGGGACGGACCAACTCTGGGGCCAACGTCCTGACTTTC. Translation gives CASSLVKGRTNSGANVLTF. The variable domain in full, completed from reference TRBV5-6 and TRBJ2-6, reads DAGVTQSPTHLIKTRGQQVTLRCSPKSGHDTVSWYQQALGQGPQFIFQYYEEEERQRGNFPDRFSGHQFPNYSSELNVNALLLGDSALYLCASSLVKGRTNSGANVLTFGAGSRLTVL.

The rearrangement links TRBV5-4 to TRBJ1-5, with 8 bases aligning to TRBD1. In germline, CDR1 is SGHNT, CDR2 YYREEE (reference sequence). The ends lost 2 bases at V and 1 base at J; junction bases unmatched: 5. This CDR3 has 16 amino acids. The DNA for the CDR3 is TGTGCCAGCAGCTTCGGGACAGGTGAAAGCAATCAGCCCCAGCATTTT. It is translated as CASSFGTGESNQPQHF.

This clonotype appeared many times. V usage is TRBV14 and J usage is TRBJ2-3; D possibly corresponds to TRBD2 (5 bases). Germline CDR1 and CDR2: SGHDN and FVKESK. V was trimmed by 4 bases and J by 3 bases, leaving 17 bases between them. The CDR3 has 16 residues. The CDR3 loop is CASSPGAVAGTDTQYF. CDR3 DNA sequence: TGTGCCAGCAGCCCCGGCGCGGTCGCGGGTACAGATACGCAGTATTTT.

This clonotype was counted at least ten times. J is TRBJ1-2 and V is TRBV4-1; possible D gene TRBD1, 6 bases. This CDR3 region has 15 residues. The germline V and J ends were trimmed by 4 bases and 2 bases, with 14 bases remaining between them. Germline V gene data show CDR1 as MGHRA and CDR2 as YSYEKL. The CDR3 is CASSLTYGQNYGYTF. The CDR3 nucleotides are TGCGCCAGCAGCCTTACTTATGGACAGAACTATGGCTACACCTTC.

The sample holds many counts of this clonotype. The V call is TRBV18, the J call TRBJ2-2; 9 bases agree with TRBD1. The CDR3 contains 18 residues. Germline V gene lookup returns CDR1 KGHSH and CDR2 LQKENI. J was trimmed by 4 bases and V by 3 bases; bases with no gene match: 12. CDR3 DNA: TGTGCCAGCTCACCTTTTAGGTCGGGACAGGGAGCCACCGGGGAGCTGTTTTTT. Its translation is CASSPFRSGQGATGELFF.

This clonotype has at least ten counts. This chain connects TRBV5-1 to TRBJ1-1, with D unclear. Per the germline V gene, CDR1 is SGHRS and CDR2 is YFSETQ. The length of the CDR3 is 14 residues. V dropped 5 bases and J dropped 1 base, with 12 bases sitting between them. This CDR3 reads CASRRLSENTEAFF. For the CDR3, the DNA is TGCGCCAGCAGGCGACTCTCGGAGAACACTGAAGCTTTCTTT.

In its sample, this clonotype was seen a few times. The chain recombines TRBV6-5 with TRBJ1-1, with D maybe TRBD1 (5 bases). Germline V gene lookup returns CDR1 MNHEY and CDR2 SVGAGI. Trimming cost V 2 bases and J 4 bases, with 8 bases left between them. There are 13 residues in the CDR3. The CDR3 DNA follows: TGTGCCAGCAGTTACCCCGGGGGCACTGAAGCTTTCTTT. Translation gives CASSYPGGTEAFF.

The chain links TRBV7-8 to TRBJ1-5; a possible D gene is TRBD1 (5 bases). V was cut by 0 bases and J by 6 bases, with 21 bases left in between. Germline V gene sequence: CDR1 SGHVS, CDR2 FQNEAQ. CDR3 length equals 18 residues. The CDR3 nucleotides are TGTGCCAGCAGCTTAGCGACGGCGGGACCTCTGACGGGTCAGCCCCAGCATTTT. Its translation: CASSLATAGPLTGQPQHF.

The CDR3, as DNA: TGTGCCAGCAGCTCGAGAACTAGGGGTTCACCCCTCCACTTT. It yields the protein CASSSRTRGSPLHF. This chain joins TRBV7-8 and TRBJ1-6; D may be TRBD1 (5 bases). Germline CDR1 and CDR2: SGHVS and FQNEAQ. Trimming pared 4 bases from V and 9 bases from J, leaving 13 bases between. The CDR3 runs 14 residues.

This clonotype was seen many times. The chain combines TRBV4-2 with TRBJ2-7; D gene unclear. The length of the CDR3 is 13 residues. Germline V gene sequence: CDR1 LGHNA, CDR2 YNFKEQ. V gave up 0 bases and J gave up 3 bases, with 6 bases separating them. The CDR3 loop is CASSQDLNYEQYF. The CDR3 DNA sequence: TGTGCCAGCAGCCAAGATCTAAACTACGAGCAGTACTTC.

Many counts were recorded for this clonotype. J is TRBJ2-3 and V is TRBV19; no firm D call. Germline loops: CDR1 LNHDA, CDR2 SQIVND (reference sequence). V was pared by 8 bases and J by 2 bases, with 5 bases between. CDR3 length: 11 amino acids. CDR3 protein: CASSITDTQYF. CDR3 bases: TGTGCCAGTTCAATCACAGATACGCAGTATTTT.

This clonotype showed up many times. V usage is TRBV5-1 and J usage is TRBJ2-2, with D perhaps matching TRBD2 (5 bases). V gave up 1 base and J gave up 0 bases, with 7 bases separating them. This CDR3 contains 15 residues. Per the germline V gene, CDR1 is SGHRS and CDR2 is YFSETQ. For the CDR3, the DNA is TGCGCCAGCAGCTTGCGGGGATCGAACACCGGGGAGCTGTTTTTT. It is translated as CASSLRGSNTGELFF.

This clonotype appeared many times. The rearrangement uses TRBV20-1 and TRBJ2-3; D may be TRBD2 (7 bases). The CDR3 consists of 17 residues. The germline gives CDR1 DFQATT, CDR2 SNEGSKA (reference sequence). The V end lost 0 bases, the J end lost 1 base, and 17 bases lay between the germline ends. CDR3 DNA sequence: TGCAGTGCTAGAGATCAAGGAGGGGGAGGGGGCACAGATACGCAGTATTTT. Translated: CSARDQGGGGGTDTQYF.

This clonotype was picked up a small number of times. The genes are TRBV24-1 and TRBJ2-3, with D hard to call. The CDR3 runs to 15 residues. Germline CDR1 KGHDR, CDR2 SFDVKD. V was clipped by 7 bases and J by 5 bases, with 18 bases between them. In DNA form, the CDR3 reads TGTGCCACCAGCGGTACAGAGTACGGGTTAGATACGCAGTATTTT. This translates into CATSGTEYGLDTQYF.

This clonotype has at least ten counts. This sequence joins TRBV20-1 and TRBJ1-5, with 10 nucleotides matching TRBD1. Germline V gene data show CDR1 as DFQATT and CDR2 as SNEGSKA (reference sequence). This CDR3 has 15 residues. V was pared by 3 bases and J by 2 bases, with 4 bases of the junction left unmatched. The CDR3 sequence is CSASDRGRGNQPQHF. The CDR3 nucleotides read TGCAGTGCTAGTGACAGGGGGCGAGGCAATCAGCCCCAGCATTTT.

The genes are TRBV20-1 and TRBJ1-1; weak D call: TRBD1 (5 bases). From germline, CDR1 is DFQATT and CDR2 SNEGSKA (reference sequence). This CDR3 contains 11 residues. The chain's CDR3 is CSQGLDTEAFF. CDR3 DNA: TGCAGCCAGGGTCTTGACACTGAAGCTTTCTTT.

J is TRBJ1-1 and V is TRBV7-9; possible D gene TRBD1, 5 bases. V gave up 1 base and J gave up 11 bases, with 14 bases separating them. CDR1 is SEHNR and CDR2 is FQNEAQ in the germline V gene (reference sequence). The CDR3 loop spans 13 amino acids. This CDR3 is CASSLEIGASAFF. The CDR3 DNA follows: TGTGCCAGCAGCTTAGAAATAGGGGCGTCGGCTTTCTTT.

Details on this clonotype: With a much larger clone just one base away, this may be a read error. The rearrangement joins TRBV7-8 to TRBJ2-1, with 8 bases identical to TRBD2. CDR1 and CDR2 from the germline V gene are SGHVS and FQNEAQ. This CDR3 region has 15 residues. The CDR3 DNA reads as TGTGCCAGCTCCGGGGGGGCCCTGTCCTACATTGAGCAGTTCTTC. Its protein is CASSGGALSYIEQFF.